Below are 5 T cell receptor beta chains sequenced from a single sample in a study of T cells after yellow fever vaccination. TCRdb independently ran MiXCR on the 5' RACE reads; one entry per CDR3 protein. The profile shows tens of thousands of distinct CDR3 sequences, 5% to 6.5% of them singletons. The sequences come from CD4+ T cells sorted from PBMCs, collected less than 18 days after the first yellow fever vaccination. The receptors were sampled from a man between 18 and 35 years old who received the YFV17D yellow fever vaccine.

The chain employs TRBV29-1 and TRBJ2-5; D possibly corresponds to TRBD2 (6 bases). The ends were cut back, 2 bases at V and 2 bases at J, with 9 bases in the middle. This CDR3 is 13 amino acids long. The germline V gene encodes CDR1 SQVTM and CDR2 ANQGSEA. CDR3 in amino acids: CSVELAGQETQYF. CDR3 in DNA: TGCAGCGTTGAATTGGCGGGGCAAGAGACCCAGTACTTC. Variable domain in full (rest from reference TRBV29-1 and TRBJ2-5): SAVISQKPSRDICQRGTSLTIQCQVDSQVTMMFWYRQQPGQSLTLIATANQGSEATYESGFVIDKFPISRPNLTFSTLTVSNMSPEDSSIYLCSVELAGQETQYFGPGTRLLVL.

This clonotype was counted at least ten times. V is TRBV27 and J is TRBJ2-3; D could derive from TRBD1 or TRBD2 (6 bases each). CDR1 MNHEY and CDR2 SMNVEV come from the germline V gene (reference sequence). Trimming removed 10 bases from V and 3 bases from J, with 17 bases in between. CDR3 length: 14 amino acids. CDR3 residues: CATRWGARTDTQYF. The CDR3 DNA reads TGTGCCACCAGGTGGGGGGCGAGAACAGATACGCAGTATTTT.

At least ten counts were recorded for this clonotype. This chain uses TRBV12-3 or TRBV12-4 with TRBJ1-3; TRBD1 might be the D (6 bases). V was clipped by 5 bases and J by 4 bases, with 18 bases between them. This CDR3 spans 16 amino acids. The CDR3 reads CASSLHGGTNGNTIYF. CDR3 nucleotides: TGTGCCAGCAGTCTCCACGGGGGCACGAACGGAAACACCATATATTTT.

Of note for this clonotype: A read error may be the cause here, since a much bigger clone is one base away. The chain has TRBV20-1 and TRBJ1-1; the match to TRBD1 covers 7 bases. Germline CDR1 reads DFQATT; CDR2 reads SNEGSKA (reference sequence). Unmatched junction bases numbered 16, after V lost 5 bases and J lost 7 bases. This CDR3 has 15 residues. The CDR3 DNA sequence: TGCAGTGCTCGCAGGGGGTGTGGTAATACGGTTGAAGCTTTCTTT. Amino acid sequence: CSARRGCGNTVEAFF.

This clonotype was counted at least ten times. V is TRBV6-5 and J is TRBJ1-3; D is unclear. Germline V lookup: CDR1 MNHEY, CDR2 SVGAGI. V was clipped by 5 bases and J by 1 base, with 6 bases between them. The CDR3 totals 13 residues. CDR3 in DNA: TGTGCCAGCAGTCCCGTATCTGGAAACACCATATATTTT. It yields the protein CASSPVSGNTIYF.